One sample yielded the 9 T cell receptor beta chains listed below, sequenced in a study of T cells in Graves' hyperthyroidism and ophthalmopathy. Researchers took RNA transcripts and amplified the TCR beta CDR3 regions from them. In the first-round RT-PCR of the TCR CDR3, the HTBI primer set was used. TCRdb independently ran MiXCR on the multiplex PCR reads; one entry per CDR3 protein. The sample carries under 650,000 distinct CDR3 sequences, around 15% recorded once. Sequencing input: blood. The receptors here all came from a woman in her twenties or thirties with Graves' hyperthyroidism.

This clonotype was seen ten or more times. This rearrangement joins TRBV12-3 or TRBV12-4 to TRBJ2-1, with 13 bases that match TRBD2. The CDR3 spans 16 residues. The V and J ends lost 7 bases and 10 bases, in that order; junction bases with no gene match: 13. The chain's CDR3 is CASTRTGLAGKGEQFF. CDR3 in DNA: TGTGCCAGCACTAGAACGGGACTAGCGGGAAAGGGGGAGCAGTTCTTC.

CDR3 DNA: TGTGCCAGCAGTGAAGGTCTAGCGGGAATGTGGTTCTTC. It is translated as CASSEGLAGMWFF. The genes are TRBV6-1 and TRBJ2-1; TRBD2 matches at 9 bases. V was clipped by 1 base and J by 15 bases; unmatched bases: 7. Germline CDR1 MNHNS, CDR2 SASEGT. The CDR3 consists of 13 residues.

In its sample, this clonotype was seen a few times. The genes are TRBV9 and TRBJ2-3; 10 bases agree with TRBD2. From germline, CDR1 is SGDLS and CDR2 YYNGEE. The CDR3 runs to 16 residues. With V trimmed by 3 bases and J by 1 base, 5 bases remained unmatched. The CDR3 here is CASSGRTSGRTDTQYF. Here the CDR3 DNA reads TGTGCCAGCAGCGGCAGGACTAGCGGACGCACAGATACGCAGTATTTT. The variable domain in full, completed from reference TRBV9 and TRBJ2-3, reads DSGVTQTPKHLITATGQRVTLRCSPRSGDLSVYWYQQSLDQGLQFLIQYYNGEERAKGNILERFSAQQFPDLHSELNLSSLELGDSALYFCASSGRTSGRTDTQYFGPGTRLTVL.

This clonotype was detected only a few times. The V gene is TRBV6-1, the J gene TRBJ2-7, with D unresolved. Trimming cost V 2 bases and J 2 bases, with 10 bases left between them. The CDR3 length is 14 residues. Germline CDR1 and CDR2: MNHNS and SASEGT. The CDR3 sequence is CASSERPDTYEQYF. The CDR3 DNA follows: TGTGCCAGCAGTGAAAGGCCAGATACCTACGAGCAGTACTTC.

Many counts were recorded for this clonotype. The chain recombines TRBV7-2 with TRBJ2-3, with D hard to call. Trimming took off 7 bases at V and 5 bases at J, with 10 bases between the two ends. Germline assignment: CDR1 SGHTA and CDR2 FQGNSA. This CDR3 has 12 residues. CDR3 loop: CASNHGRDTQYF. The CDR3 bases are TGTGCCAGCAATCATGGTAGAGATACGCAGTATTTT.

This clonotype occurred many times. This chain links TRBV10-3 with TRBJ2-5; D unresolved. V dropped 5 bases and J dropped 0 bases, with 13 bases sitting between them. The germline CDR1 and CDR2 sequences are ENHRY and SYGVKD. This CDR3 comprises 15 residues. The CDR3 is CAISPRTGDQETQYF. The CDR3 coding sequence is TGTGCCATCAGTCCTCGGACCGGCGACCAAGAGACCCAGTACTTC.

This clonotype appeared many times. The CDR3 loop reads CASSYGLSTQYF. The CDR3 nucleotides are TGTGCCAGCAGTTACGGACTAAGTACGCAGTATTTT. V is TRBV6-2 or TRBV6-3 and J is TRBJ2-3, with D possibly being TRBD2 (6 bases). The CDR3 totals 12 residues. Trimming took off 2 bases at V and 8 bases at J, with 8 bases between the two ends. CDR1 is MNHEY and CDR2 is SVGEGT in the germline V gene.

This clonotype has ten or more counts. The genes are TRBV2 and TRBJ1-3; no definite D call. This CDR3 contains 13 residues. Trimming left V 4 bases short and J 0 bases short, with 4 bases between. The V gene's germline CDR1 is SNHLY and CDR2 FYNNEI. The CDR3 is CASSVASGNTIYF. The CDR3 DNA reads TGTGCCAGCAGTGTCGCCTCTGGAAACACCATATATTTT. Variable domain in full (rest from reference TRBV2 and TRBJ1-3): EPEVTQTPSHQVTQMGQEVILRCVPISNHLYFYWYRQILGQKVEFLVSFYNNEISEKSEIFDDQFSVERPDGSNFTLKIRSTKLEDSAMYFCASSVASGNTIYFGEGSWLTVV.

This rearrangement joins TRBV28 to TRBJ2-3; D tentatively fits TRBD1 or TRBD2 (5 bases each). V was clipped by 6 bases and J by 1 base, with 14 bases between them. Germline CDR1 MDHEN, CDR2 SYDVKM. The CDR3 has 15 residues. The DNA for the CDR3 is TGTGCCAGCAGGGAGGACATTTCTGGCACAGATACGCAGTATTTT. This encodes CASREDISGTDTQYF. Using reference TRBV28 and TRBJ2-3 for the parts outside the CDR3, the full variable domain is DVKVTQSSRYLVKRTGEKVFLECVQDMDHENMFWYRQDPGLGLRLIYFSYDVKMKEKGDIPEGYSVSREKKERFSLILESASTNQTSMYLCASREDISGTDTQYFGPGTRLTVL.